This TCR beta chain was observed in a study of cytomegalovirus exposure and HLA in healthy donors. Study outcomes and limitations: The listing of approximately 160 TCR beta chains classed them as cytomegalovirus-associated.

The CDR3 has 16 amino acids. The junction had 15 bases not matched to a gene; V was cut back by 4 bases and J by 7 bases. Germline V gene sequence: CDR1 SGHRS, CDR2 YFSETQ. CMV serostatus data were not documented for this donor. This clone was counted between two and nine times. Its antigen is as yet unknown. PCR primers comprised 60 Vbeta and 13 Jbeta primers. Assay used: immunoSEQ multiplex PCR; TCRdb lists only in-frame clones, some missing. The sample contains 210,000 or so clones, over 65% of which appear only once. The sample consisted of PBMCs. The clonotype comes from a human donor in good health. V and J are TRBV5-1 and TRBJ2-7; 9 nucleotides agree with TRBD2. Here the CDR3 reads CASSPGPLAGVIEQYF. CDR3 bases: TGCGCCAGCAGCCCTGGACCCTTAGCGGGAGTAATAGAGCAGTACTTC.